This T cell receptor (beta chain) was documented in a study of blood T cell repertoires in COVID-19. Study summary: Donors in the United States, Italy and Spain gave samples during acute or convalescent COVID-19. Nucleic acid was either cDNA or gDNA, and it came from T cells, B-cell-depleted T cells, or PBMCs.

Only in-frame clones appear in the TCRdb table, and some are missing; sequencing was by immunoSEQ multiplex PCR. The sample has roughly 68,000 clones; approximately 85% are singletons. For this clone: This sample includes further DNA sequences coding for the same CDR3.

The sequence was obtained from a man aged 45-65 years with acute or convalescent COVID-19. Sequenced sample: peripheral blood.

CDR3 nucleotide sequence: TGTGCCAGCAGTGGGGAGAGCAATCAGCCCCAGCATTTT. Protein sequence: CASSGESNQPQHF. This chain joins TRBV2 and TRBJ1-5; D remains unclear. Germline CDR1 SNHLY, CDR2 FYNNEI. The ends were cut back, 4 bases at V and 1 base at J, with 5 bases in the middle. The CDR3 extends over 13 amino acids.